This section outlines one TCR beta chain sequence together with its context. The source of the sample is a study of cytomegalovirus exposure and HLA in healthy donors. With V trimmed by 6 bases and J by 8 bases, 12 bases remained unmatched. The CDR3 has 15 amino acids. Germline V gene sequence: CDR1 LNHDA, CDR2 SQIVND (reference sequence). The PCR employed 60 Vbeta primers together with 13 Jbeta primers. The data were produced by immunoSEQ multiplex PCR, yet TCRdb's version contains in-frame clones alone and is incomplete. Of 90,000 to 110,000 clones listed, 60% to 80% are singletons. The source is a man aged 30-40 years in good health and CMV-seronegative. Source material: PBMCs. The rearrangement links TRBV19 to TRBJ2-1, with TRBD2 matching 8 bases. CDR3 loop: CASSTSRRGGDEQFF. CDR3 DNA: TGTGCCAGTAGCACCTCTCGCCGGGGGGGGGATGAGCAGTTCTTC.